Detailed here is one T cell receptor beta chain. The entry originates in a study of blood T cell repertoires in COVID-19. The overall study: Donors in the United States, Italy and Spain gave samples during acute or convalescent COVID-19. T cells, B-cell-depleted T cells, or PBMCs supplied cDNA or gDNA.

The CDR3 consists of 14 residues. Per the germline V gene, CDR1 is LGHDT and CDR2 is YNNKEL (reference sequence). The germline V and J ends were trimmed by 4 bases and 1 base, with 10 bases remaining between them. Only in-frame clones appear in the TCRdb table, and some are missing; sequencing was by immunoSEQ multiplex PCR. The data hold about 31,000 clones, with over 75% observed a single time. In Seattle, patients joined the study during active infection and were tracked longitudinally. This chain connects TRBV3-1 (or the pseudogene TRBV3-2) to TRBJ1-1, with D perhaps matching TRBD1 (5 bases). This TCR was recovered from a man between 60 and 70 years old with COVID-19, enrolled during active disease. The specimen sequenced was peripheral blood. The CDR3 here is CASSRTQGNTEAFF. CDR3 nucleotide sequence: TGTGCCAGCAGCCGGACCCAGGGGAACACTGAAGCTTTCTTT.